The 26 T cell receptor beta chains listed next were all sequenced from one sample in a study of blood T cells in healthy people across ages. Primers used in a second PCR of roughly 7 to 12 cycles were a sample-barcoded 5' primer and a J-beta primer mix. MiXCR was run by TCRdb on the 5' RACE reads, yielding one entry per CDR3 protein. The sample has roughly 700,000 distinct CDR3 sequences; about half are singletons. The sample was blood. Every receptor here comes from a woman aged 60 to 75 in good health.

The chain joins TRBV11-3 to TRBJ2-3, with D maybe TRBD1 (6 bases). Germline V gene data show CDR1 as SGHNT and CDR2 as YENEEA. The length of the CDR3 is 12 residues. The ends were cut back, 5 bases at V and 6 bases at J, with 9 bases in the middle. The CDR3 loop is CASSHRADTQYF. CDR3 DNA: TGTGCCAGCAGCCACAGGGCCGATACGCAGTATTTT.

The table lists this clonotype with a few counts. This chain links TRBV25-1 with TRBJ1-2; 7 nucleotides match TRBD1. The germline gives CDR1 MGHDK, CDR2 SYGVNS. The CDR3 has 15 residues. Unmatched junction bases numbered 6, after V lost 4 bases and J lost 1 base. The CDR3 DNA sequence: TGTGCCAGCAGTGCCCCGGGACAGTATAACTATGGCTACACCTTC. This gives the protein CASSAPGQYNYGYTF.

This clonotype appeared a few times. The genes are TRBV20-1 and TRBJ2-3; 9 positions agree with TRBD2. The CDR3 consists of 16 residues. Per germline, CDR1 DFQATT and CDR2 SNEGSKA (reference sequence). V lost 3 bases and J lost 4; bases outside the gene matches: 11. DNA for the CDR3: TGCAGTGCTAGTAGTGTAGCGGGAGCAGTACCAGATACGCAGTATTTT. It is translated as CSASSVAGAVPDTQYF.

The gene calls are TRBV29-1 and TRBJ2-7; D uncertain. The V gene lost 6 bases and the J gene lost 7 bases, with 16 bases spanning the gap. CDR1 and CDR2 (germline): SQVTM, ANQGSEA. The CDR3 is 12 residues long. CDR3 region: CSVDETVNEQYF. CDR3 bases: TGCAGCGTGGACGAAACAGTGAATGAGCAGTACTTC.

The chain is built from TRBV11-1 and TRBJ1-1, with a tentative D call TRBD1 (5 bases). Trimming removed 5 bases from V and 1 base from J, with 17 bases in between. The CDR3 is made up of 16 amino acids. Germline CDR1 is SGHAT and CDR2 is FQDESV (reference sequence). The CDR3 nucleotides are TGTGCCAGCAGCCTCACCCGGACATCGGCGAACACTGAAGCTTTCTTT. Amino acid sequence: CASSLTRTSANTEAFF.

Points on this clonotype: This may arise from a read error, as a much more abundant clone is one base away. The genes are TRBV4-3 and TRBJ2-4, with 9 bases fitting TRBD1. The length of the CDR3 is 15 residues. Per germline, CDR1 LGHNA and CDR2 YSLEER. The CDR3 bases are TGCGCCGGCAGCCAAGAGCCAACAGGGGGCTACATTCAGTACTTC. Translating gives CAGSQEPTGGYIQYF.

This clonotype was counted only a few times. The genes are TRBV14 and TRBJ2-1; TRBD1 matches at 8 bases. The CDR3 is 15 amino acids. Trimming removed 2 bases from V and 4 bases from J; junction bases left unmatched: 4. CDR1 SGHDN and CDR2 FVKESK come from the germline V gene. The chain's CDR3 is CASSQRTGSYNEQFF. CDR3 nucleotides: TGTGCCAGCAGCCAAAGGACAGGGTCTTACAATGAGCAGTTCTTC.

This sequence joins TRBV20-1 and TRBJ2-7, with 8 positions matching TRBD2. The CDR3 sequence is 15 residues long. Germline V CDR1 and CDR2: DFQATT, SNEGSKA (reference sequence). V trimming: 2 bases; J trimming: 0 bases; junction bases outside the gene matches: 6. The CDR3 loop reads CSARRSGALSYEQYF. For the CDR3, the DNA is TGCAGTGCTAGACGTAGCGGGGCCCTCTCCTACGAGCAGTACTTC.

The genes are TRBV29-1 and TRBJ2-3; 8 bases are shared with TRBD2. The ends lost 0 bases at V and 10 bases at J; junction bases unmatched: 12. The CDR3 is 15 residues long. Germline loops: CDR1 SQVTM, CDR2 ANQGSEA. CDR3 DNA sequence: TGCAGCGTTGAAGACCAGCGGGGGAGAGGGGATGCGCAGTATTTT. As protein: CSVEDQRGRGDAQYF.

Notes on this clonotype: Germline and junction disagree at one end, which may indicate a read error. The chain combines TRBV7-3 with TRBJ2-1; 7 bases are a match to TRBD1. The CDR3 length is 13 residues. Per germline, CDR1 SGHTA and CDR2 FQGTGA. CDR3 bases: TGTGCCAGCGGCTTTCGCGGACAGGTAGAGCAGTTCTTC. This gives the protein CASGFRGQVEQFF.

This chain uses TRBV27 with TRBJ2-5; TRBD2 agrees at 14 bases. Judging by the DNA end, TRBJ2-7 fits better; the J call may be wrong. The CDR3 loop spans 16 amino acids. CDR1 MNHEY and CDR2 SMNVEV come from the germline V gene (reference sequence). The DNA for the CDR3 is TGTGCCAGCAGCAGACTAGCGGGAGGGCCCTCAAACGAGCAGTACTTC. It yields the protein CASSRLAGGPSNEQYF.

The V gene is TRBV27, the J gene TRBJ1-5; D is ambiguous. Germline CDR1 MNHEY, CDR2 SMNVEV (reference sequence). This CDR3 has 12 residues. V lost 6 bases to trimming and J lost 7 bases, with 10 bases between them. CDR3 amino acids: CASRVSGQPQHF. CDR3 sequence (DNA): TGTGCCAGCAGAGTGAGTGGCCAGCCCCAGCATTTT.

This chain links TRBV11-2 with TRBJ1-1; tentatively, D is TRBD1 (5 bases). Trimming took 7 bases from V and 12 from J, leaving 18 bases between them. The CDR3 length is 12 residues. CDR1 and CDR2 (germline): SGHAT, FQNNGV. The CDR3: CASTHSGEGTFF. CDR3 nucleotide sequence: TGTGCCAGCACCCACTCGGGGGAGGGGACTTTCTTT. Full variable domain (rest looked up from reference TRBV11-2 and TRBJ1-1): EAGVAQSPRYKIIEKRQSVAFWCNPISGHATLYWYQQILGQGPKLLIQFQNNGVVDDSQLPKDRFSAERLKGVDSTLKIQPAKLEDSAVYLCASTHSGEGTFFGQGTRLTVV.

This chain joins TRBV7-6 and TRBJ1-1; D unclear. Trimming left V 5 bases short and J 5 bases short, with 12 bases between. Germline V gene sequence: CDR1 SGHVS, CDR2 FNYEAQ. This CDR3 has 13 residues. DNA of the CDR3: TGTGCCAGCAGCGTCGGGCATATGACTGAAGCTTTCTTT. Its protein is CASSVGHMTEAFF.

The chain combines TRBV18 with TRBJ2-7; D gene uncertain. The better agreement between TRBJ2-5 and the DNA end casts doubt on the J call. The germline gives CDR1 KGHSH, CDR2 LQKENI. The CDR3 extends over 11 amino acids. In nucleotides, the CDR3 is TGTGCCAGCTCACCACAGCAGACCCAGTACTTC. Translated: CASSPQQTQYF.

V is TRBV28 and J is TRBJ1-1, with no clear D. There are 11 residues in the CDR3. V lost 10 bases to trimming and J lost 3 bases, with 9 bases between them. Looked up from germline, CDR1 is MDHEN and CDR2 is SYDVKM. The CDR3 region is CATAGDTEAFF. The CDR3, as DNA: TGTGCCACCGCTGGCGACACTGAAGCTTTCTTT.

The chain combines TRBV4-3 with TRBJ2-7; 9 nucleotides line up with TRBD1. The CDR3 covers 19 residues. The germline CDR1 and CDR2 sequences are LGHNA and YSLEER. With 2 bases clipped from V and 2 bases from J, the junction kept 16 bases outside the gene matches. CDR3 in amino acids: CASSQSISRNRDRAYEQYF. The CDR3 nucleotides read TGCGCCAGCAGCCAAAGTATCTCTCGGAACCGGGACAGGGCCTACGAGCAGTACTTC.

CDR3 amino acids: CASSVGQRPYEQYF. In DNA, the CDR3 is TGTGCCAGCAGCGTAGGACAGCGGCCCTACGAGCAGTACTTC. The chain couples TRBV9 to TRBJ2-7; TRBD1 or TRBD2 may be the D gene (5 bases each). CDR3 length equals 14 residues. V lost 0 bases, J lost 2 bases, and 9 bases lay in between. Germline assignment: CDR1 SGDLS and CDR2 YYNGEE.

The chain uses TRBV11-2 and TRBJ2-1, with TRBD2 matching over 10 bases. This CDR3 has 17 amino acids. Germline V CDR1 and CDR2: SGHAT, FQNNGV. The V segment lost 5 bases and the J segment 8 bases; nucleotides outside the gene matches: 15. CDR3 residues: CASSLRTSGRGRDEQFF. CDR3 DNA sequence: TGTGCCAGCAGCCTGCGGACTAGCGGACGAGGGCGTGATGAGCAGTTCTTC.

CDR3 nucleotide sequence: TGCGCCAGCAGCCCTGCTGGACGTTGGTATGGGGATGGCTACACCTTC. It encodes CASSPAGRWYGDGYTF. This rearrangement joins TRBV5-1 to TRBJ1-2; D is undetermined. Germline CDR1 is SGHRS and CDR2 is YFSETQ. The CDR3 runs 16 residues. Trimming took 4 bases from V and 6 from J, leaving 22 bases between them.

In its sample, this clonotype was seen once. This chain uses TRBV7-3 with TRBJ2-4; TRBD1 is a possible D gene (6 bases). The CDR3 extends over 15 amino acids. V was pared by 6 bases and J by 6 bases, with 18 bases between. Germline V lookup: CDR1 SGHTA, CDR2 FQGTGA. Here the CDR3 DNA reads TGTGCCAGCAGGTCACCTTTTGAGGGGGTAAACATTCAGTACTTC. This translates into CASRSPFEGVNIQYF.

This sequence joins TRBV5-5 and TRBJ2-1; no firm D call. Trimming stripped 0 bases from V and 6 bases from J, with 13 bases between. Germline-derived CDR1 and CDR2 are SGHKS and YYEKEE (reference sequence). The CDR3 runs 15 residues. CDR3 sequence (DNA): TGTGCCAGCAGCTTGGTGGGGATGGGTGGCAATGAGCAGTTCTTC. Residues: CASSLVGMGGNEQFF.

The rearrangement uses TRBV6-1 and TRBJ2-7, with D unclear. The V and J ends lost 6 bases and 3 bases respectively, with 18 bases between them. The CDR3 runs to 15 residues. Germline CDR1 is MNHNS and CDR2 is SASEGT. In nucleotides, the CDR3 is TGTGCCAGCAGACCCCATAGGTTAACCCTCTACGAGCAGTACTTC. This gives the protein CASRPHRLTLYEQYF.

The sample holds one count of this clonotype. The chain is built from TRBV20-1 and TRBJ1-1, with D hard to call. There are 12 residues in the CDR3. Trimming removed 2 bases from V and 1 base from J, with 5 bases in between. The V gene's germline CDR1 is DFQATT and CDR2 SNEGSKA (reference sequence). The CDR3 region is CSARIRNTEAFF. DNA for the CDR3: TGCAGTGCTAGAATTCGGAACACTGAAGCTTTCTTT.

CDR3 residues: CASLAGTSTDTQYF. The DNA of the CDR3 is TGTGCCAGCCTAGCGGGTACTAGCACAGATACGCAGTATTTT. The gene calls are TRBV25-1 and TRBJ2-3; 8 bases match TRBD2. This CDR3 contains 14 residues. Trimming removed 8 bases from V and 0 bases from J; junction bases left unmatched: 4. The germline gives CDR1 MGHDK, CDR2 SYGVNS.

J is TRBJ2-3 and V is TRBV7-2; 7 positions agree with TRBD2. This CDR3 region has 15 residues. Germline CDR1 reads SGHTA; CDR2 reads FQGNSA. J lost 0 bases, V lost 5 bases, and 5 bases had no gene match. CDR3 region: CASSVPGLSTDTQYF. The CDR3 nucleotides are TGTGCCAGCAGCGTACCGGGACTAAGCACAGATACGCAGTATTTT.